The clone carrying this T cell receptor (beta chain) came up many times. The antigen is unknown. The data belong to a study of neurological immune-mediated disorders. Findings and limits, study-wide: Expansion of TCR clones was greatest in HTLV-1-associated myelopathy and smallest in multiple sclerosis, where it fell below that of healthy controls. Private repertoires in all groups were suggested by the finding that expanded clones across subjects shared no CDR3 amino acid sequences. The study phylogenetically grouped the repertoires of 18 of 34 multiple sclerosis patients into one related-CDR3 cluster, a possible signature.

From the 5' RACE reads, TCRdb called clonotypes with MiXCR, one entry per CDR3 protein. The profile shows 80,000 to 100,000 distinct CDR3 sequences, roughly 3.2% of them singletons. The sequenced sample was PBMCs. This receptor was identified in a woman between 45 and 60 years old with multiple sclerosis.

The DNA of the CDR3 is TGTGCCAGCAGTGGTGGGACTAACTACGAGCAGTACTTC. Residues: CASSGGTNYEQYF. The rearrangement links TRBV27 to TRBJ2-7; 7 bases fit TRBD2. This CDR3 spans 13 amino acids. J was trimmed by 3 bases and V by 5 bases; bases with no gene match: 4. CDR1 and CDR2 (germline): MNHEY, SMNVEV (reference sequence).